The rows below give T cell receptor beta chains drawn from one sample of a study of OX40 agonist ivuxolimab in advanced cancers. Assay used: immunoSEQ multiplex PCR; TCRdb lists only in-frame clones, some missing. The sample has around 50,000 clones, roughly 90% seen once. Source: CD4+ or CD8+ T cells sorted from blood, taken in a trial of the OX40 agonist ivuxolimab. Every receptor here comes from an adult with an advanced solid tumor such as melanoma, head and neck, liver or kidney cancer. Each CDR3 is given with its conserved first and last residue. A D gene is named only where the DNA matches it firmly. Clone size is stated in some rows and not others, as once, few, many or a class when expanded.

>NA|TRBV10-2|TRBJ2-2|TRBD2
CASSRTGLAAGELFF
TGCGCCAGCAGTCGTACGGGACTAGCGGCAGGGGAGCTGTTTTTT
>NA|TRBV7-6|TRBJ2-3|TRBD2
CASSGTSDTDTQYF
TGTGCCAGCAGCGGGACTAGCGACACAGATACGCAGTATTTT
>NA|TRBV29-1|TRBJ2-1|NA
CSVLLRDTYNEQFF
TGCAGCGTTCTGTTACGGGACACCTACAATGAGCAGTTCTTC
>NA|TRBV19|TRBJ2-7|NA
CASSPGGEGPYEQYF
TGTGCCAGTAGCCCCGGGGGTGAGGGCCCCTACGAGCAGTACTTC
>NA|TRBV11-2|TRBJ2-2|NA
CASSLVWPGNTGELFF
TGTGCCAGCAGCTTAGTATGGCCGGGGAACACCGGGGAGCTGTTTTTT
>NA|TRBV5-6|TRBJ1-5|NA
CASSSPGSNQPQHF
TGTGCCAGCAGCTCCCCCGGGAGCAATCAGCCCCAGCATTTT
>NA|TRBV7-2|TRBJ2-5|NA
CASSLLQETQYF
TGTGCCAGCAGCTTATTACAAGAGACCCAGTACTTC
>NA|TRBV7-6|TRBJ2-6|NA
CASSQRISQSRANVLTF
TGTGCCAGCAGCCAAAGGATCTCACAAAGTCGGGCCAACGTCCTGACTTTC
>NA|TRBV28|TRBJ2-1|NA
CAIRNTLSSYNEQFF
TGTGCCATCCGTAATACCCTTAGCTCCTACAATGAGCAGTTCTTC
>NA|TRBV19|TRBJ1-2|NA
CASSPHPQEPPGGYTF
TGTGCCAGTAGTCCCCACCCCCAGGAACCGCCGGGGGGCTACACCTTC
>few|TRBV9|TRBJ2-1|TRBD1
CASSVSGTGNNEQFF
TGTGCCAGCAGCGTGAGCGGGACAGGGAACAATGAGCAGTTCTTC
>NA|TRBV7-6|TRBJ2-7|NA
CASSPSYEQYF
TGTGCCAGCAGCCCCTCCTACGAGCAGTACTTC
>NA|TRBV4-1|TRBJ2-7|NA
CASSQDQYEQYF
TGCGCCAGCAGCCAAGATCAATACGAGCAGTACTTC
>NA|TRBV2|TRBJ1-4|NA
CASRGPSEKLFF
TGTGCCAGCAGAGGGCCGAGTGAAAAACTGTTTTTT
>NA|TRBV5-6|TRBJ2-1|NA
CASSLDWRPGNNEQFF
TGTGCCAGCAGCTTGGATTGGCGTCCAGGAAACAATGAGCAGTTCTTC
>few|TRBV2|TRBJ1-1|NA
CASRTSTEINTEAFF
TGTGCCAGCAGGACGAGCACAGAGATTAACACTGAAGCTTTCTTT
>NA|TRBV28|TRBJ2-5|NA
CASRRREEETQYF
TGTGCCAGCAGGAGGAGGGAGGAGGAGACCCAGTACTTC
>NA|TRBV19|TRBJ2-5|TRBD2
CASSTPQSSWREEFGVETQYF
TGTGCCAGTAGTACCCCGCAGTCTTCTTGGCGGGAGGAGTTCGGGGTAGAGACCCAGTACTTC
>NA|TRBV7-9|TRBJ2-5|TRBD1
CASSERDREETQYF
TGTGCCAGCAGCGAAAGGGACAGGGAAGAGACCCAGTACTTC
>NA|TRBV9|TRBJ1-2|NA
CASSPGDYGYTF
TGTGCCAGCAGCCCTGGGGACTATGGCTACACCTTC
>NA|TRBV6-1|TRBJ2-7|NA
CASSEPHRANSYEQYF
TGTGCCAGCAGTGAACCCCACAGGGCCAACTCCTACGAGCAGTACTTC
>NA|TRBV18|TRBJ2-1|TRBD2
CASSPGTSGYNEQFF
TGTGCCAGCTCACCCGGGACTAGCGGGTACAATGAGCAGTTCTTC
>NA|TRBV13|TRBJ1-3|NA
CASSLDVSTASGNTIYF
TGTGCCAGCAGCTTAGATGTTTCGACAGCCTCTGGAAACACCATATATTTT
>few|TRBV7-3|TRBJ2-2|NA
CASSSLETGELFF
TGTGCCAGCAGCTCTCTAGAGACCGGGGAGCTGTTTTTT
>NA|TRBV7-6|TRBJ1-1|NA
CASSEAGVDTEAFF
TGTGCCAGCAGCGAGGCAGGGGTGGACACTGAAGCTTTCTTT
>NA|TRBV30|TRBJ1-5|NA
CAWSGRVGDSNQPQHF
TGTGCCTGGAGTGGTCGGGTAGGGGATAGCAATCAGCCCCAGCATTTT
>NA|TRBV19|TRBJ1-1|NA
CASTPGGRANTEAFF
TGTGCCAGTACCCCGGGGGGCAGGGCGAACACTGAAGCTTTCTTT
>NA|TRBV2|TRBJ1-1|NA
CASSEVGGAFLSNTEAFF
TGTGCCAGCAGTGAAGTGGGGGGGGCTTTTCTTTCGAACACTGAAGCTTTCTTT
>NA|TRBV5-1|TRBJ2-7|TRBD2
CASSLALAGGDEQYF
TGCGCCAGCAGCTTGGCGCTAGCGGGAGGAGACGAGCAGTACTTC
>NA|TRBV27|TRBJ1-1|NA
CASSPGQSNTEAFF
TGTGCCAGCAGTCCTGGACAGTCGAACACTGAAGCTTTCTTT
>NA|TRBV7-9|TRBJ1-1|NA
CASSSDLTAEAFF
TGTGCCAGCAGCTCCGACCTGACGGCTGAAGCTTTCTTT
>NA|TRBV19|TRBJ2-7|TRBD1
CASSQTGTGGYEQYF
TGTGCCAGTAGCCAGACCGGGACAGGGGGTTACGAGCAGTACTTC
>NA|TRBV5-1|TRBJ1-5|NA
CASSLGRGQPQHF
TGCGCCAGCAGCTTGGGGCGTGGTCAGCCCCAGCATTTT
>once|TRBV5-5|TRBJ1-2|NA
CASSSTGFYGYTF
TGTGCCAGCAGCTCGACAGGTTTCTATGGCTACACCTTC
>NA|TRBV11-2|TRBJ2-7|NA
CASSLVAGYEQYF
TGTGCCAGCAGCTTAGTCGCGGGCTACGAGCAGTACTTC
>once|TRBV4-1|TRBJ2-1|TRBD1
CASSREDRGEYNEQFF
TGCGCCAGCAGCCGAGAGGACAGGGGCGAGTACAATGAGCAGTTCTTC
>NA|TRBV27|TRBJ1-2|NA
CASSPRGGSNYGYTF
TGTGCCAGCAGTCCCCGAGGAGGGTCCAACTATGGCTACACCTTC
>NA|TRBV5-1|TRBJ1-2|NA
CASNLRVCGYTF
TGCGCCAGCAACTTGCGGGTTTGTGGCTACACCTTC
>NA|TRBV25-1|TRBJ1-1|TRBD1
CASSGQGVTEAFF
TGTGCCAGCAGTGGACAGGGGGTCACTGAAGCTTTCTTT
>NA|TRBV7-9|TRBJ1-4|NA
CASRGTNEKLFF
TGTGCCAGCAGGGGGACTAATGAAAAACTGTTTTTT
>once|TRBV5-5|TRBJ2-7|NA
CASSFLTVPAMDKYEQYF
TGTGCCAGCAGCTTTTTGACAGTGCCAGCCATGGATAAGTACGAGCAGTACTTC
>NA|TRBV27|TRBJ1-1|NA
CASSLSLSGHPEAFF
TGTGCCAGCAGTTTATCGCTTTCCGGGCATCCTGAAGCTTTCTTT
>NA|TRBV19|TRBJ1-1|NA
CASSIGTATEAFF
TGTGCCAGTAGTATAGGGACAGCTACTGAAGCTTTCTTT